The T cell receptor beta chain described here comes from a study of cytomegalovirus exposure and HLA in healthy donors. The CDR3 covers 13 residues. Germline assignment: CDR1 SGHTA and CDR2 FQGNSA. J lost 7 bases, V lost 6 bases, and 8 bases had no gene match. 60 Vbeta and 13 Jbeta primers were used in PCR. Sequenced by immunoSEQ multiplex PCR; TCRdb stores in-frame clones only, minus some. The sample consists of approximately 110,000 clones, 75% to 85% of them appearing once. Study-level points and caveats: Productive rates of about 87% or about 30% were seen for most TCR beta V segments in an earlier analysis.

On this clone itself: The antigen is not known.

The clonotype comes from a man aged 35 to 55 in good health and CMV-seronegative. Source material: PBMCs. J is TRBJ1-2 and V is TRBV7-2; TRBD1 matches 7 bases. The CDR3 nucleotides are TGTGCCAGCAGACTAGACAGGGAAAGTGGCTACACCTTC. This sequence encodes CASRLDRESGYTF.